The 25 T cell receptor beta chains reported below all come from one sample, sequenced in a study of human T cells and chemical hapten exposure. Time point noted: patch test 3, about 24 weeks after DPC sensitization. Treatment specified: therapeutic diphenylcyclopropenone sensitization with weekly scalp DPC. One entry per CDR3 protein results from TCRdb running MiXCR on the RACE reads. The sample has fewer than 200,000 distinct CDR3 sequences, around a quarter seen once; the top ten hold about 2.1%. The material sequenced was whole blood, taken in connection with sensitization to the hapten diphenylcyclopropenone (DPC). These receptors were taken from a woman under 30 with alopecia areata. Some clones in this sample may be carry-over from other donors' samples.

J is TRBJ2-2 and V is TRBV7-2; 13 positions agree with TRBD2. With V trimmed by 5 bases and J by 4 bases, 4 bases remained unmatched. Per germline, CDR1 SGHTA and CDR2 FQGNSA. This CDR3 is 16 amino acids long. CDR3: CASSTSGGAGTGELFF. CDR3 coding DNA: TGTGCCAGCAGCACTAGCGGGGGGGCGGGCACCGGGGAGCTGTTTTTT.

The rearrangement uses TRBV20-1 and TRBJ2-7; a possible D gene is TRBD2 (6 bases). Germline lookup yields CDR1 DFQATT and CDR2 SNEGSKA (reference sequence). CDR3 length: 13 amino acids. The germline V and J ends were trimmed by 6 bases and 0 bases, with 12 bases remaining between them. The CDR3 spells CSARSGFSYEQYF. CDR3 nucleotides: TGCAGTGCCCGCAGCGGGTTCTCCTACGAGCAGTACTTC.

This chain links TRBV5-6 with TRBJ1-5; D unresolved. The V gene lost 3 bases and the J gene lost 1 base, with 17 bases spanning the gap. The CDR3 is made up of 17 amino acids. Germline V gives CDR1 SGHDT, CDR2 YYEEEE. This CDR3 reads CASSSWHSILSNQPQHF. The CDR3 nucleotides read TGTGCCAGCAGCTCCTGGCATTCTATCCTCAGCAATCAGCCCCAGCATTTT.

As regards this clonotype: Compared with germline, one end of the junction differs, possibly owing to a read error. This sequence joins TRBV27 and TRBJ2-1, with D unclear. CDR3 size: 13 residues. Germline V gene data show CDR1 as MNHEY and CDR2 as SMNVEV (reference sequence). CDR3 residues: CASSGNSYNEQFF. The CDR3 DNA sequence: TGTGCAAGCAGTGGGAACTCCTACAATGAGCAGTTCTTC.

CDR3 coding DNA: TGTGCCAGCAGTTCCGGACTACACGTCGACTACGAGCAGTACTTC. Translating it yields CASSSGLHVDYEQYF. The chain links TRBV12-3 or TRBV12-4 to TRBJ2-7; tentatively, D is TRBD2 (6 bases). CDR3 length: 15 amino acids. Between the trimmed V and J ends, which lost 4 bases and 3 bases, there was a span of 16 bases.

The V and J genes are TRBV11-2 and TRBJ2-7; unclear D gene. CDR1 SGHAT and CDR2 FQNNGV come from the germline V gene. CDR3 length: 15 residues. V lost 0 bases and J lost 0, with 9 bases in between. CDR3 nucleotide sequence: TGTGCCAGCAGCTTAGAGCCCGGCAGCTCCTACGAGCAGTACTTC. It is translated as CASSLEPGSSYEQYF.

This clonotype has only a few counts. The chain has TRBV7-2 and TRBJ2-3, with D unresolved. Germline assignment: CDR1 SGHTA and CDR2 FQGNSA. This CDR3 contains 12 residues. The V end was cut by 5 bases, the J end by 2 bases, with 5 bases between. CDR3 DNA: TGTGCCAGCAGCCGAACCACAGATACGCAGTATTTT. As protein: CASSRTTDTQYF. The entire variable domain, with the rest obtained from reference TRBV7-2 and TRBJ2-3, is as follows: GAGVSQSPSNKVTEKGKDVELRCDPISGHTALYWYRQSLGQGLEFLIYFQGNSAPDKSGLPSDRFSAERTGGSVSTLTIQRTQQEDSAVYLCASSRTTDTQYFGPGTRLTVL.

The V gene is TRBV28, the J gene TRBJ2-2, with D unresolved. The CDR3 consists of 16 residues. CDR1 and CDR2 from the germline V gene are MDHEN and SYDVKM. V was clipped by 5 bases and J by 6 bases, with 19 bases between them. The CDR3 reads CASSTSTRVGAGELFF. The CDR3, as DNA: TGTGCCAGCAGTACCTCCACCCGGGTTGGGGCCGGGGAGCTGTTTTTT. Using reference TRBV28 and TRBJ2-2 for the parts outside the CDR3, the full variable domain is DVKVTQSSRYLVKRTGEKVFLECVQDMDHENMFWYRQDPGLGLRLIYFSYDVKMKEKGDIPEGYSVSREKKERFSLILESASTNQTSMYLCASSTSTRVGAGELFFGEGSRLTVL.

This clonotype was seen many times. The J gene is TRBJ1-1, the V gene TRBV9; D gene unclear. This CDR3 is 15 amino acids long. The ends were cut back, 3 bases at V and 6 bases at J, with 18 bases in the middle. CDR1 is SGDLS and CDR2 is YYNGEE in the germline V gene. CDR3 DNA sequence: TGTGCCAGCAGCGAAGTTTCCATGAGGGTCTCTGAAGCTTTCTTT. This sequence encodes CASSEVSMRVSEAFF.

Comment on this clonotype: The junction and the germline gene differ at one end; a read error may be behind it. This chain connects TRBV7-3 to TRBJ1-3; D is possibly TRBD1 (5 bases). In germline, CDR1 is SGHTA, CDR2 FQGTGA. The CDR3 has 14 residues. CDR3 amino acids: CASSLTGAGNTMYF. The CDR3 DNA is TGTGCCAGCAGCTTAACCGGGGCTGGAAACACCATGTATTTT.

This clonotype was picked up a small number of times. The chain is built from TRBV9 and TRBJ2-7; possibly TRBD1 or TRBD2 for D (6 bases each). The germline V and J ends were trimmed by 4 bases and 7 bases, with 15 bases remaining between them. The CDR3 covers 13 residues. Germline CDR1 SGDLS, CDR2 YYNGEE. CDR3 nucleotides: TGTGCCAGCAGCTATGGCAGGGGAGGTGAGCAGTACTTC. It encodes CASSYGRGGEQYF.

In DNA, the CDR3 is TGTGCCAGCAGCCAAAGGGGGACAGCTCCTGAAAAACTGTTTTTT. It is translated as CASSQRGTAPEKLFF. The chain uses TRBV9 and TRBJ1-4; 7 nucleotides match TRBD1. The CDR3 totals 15 residues. Germline CDR1 and CDR2: SGDLS and YYNGEE. The V gene end was trimmed by 4 bases and the J gene end by 7 bases; junction bases not matched to a gene: 10.

Points on this clonotype: No conserved phenylalanine or tryptophan is present at the end of the CDR3, so a read error is the likely explanation. The V gene is TRBV4-1, the J gene TRBJ1-1; D is undetermined. Trimming removed 1 base at V and 0 bases at J, with 6 bases between. Germline V gives CDR1 MGHRA, CDR2 YSYEKL. The CDR3 is 14 residues long. This CDR3 is CASSQVRVNTEAFS. The CDR3 bases are TGCGCCAGCAGCCAAGTAAGGGTGAACACTGAAGCTTTCTCT.

This clonotype was found once. The chain links TRBV29-1 to TRBJ2-3, with TRBD1 matching over 7 bases. This CDR3 comprises 13 residues. V was clipped by 4 bases and J by 3 bases; unmatched bases: 4. Germline V gives CDR1 SQVTM, CDR2 ANQGSEA. The CDR3 sequence: CSVVTGTTDTQYF. DNA of the CDR3: TGCAGCGTTGTGACAGGGACAACAGATACGCAGTATTTT.

The rearrangement uses TRBV9 and TRBJ2-5; D unclear. Germline V gene sequence: CDR1 SGDLS, CDR2 YYNGEE. Deletions cut 4 bases from V and 5 bases from J, with 9 bases between. The CDR3 loop spans 12 amino acids. CDR3 protein: CASSPYGETQYF. The DNA of the CDR3 is TGTGCCAGCAGCCCTTATGGGGAGACCCAGTACTTC.

The chain combines TRBV6-5 with TRBJ2-5; D ambiguous. Germline V CDR1 and CDR2: MNHEY, SVGAGI. This CDR3 is 13 amino acids long. V lost 0 bases to trimming and J lost 5 bases, with 7 bases between them. CDR3 DNA: TGTGCCAGCAGTTACTCCCTTACGGAGACCCAGTACTTC. Translation: CASSYSLTETQYF.

The chain is built from TRBV30 and TRBJ2-1; no firm D call. Between the trimmed V and J ends, which lost 2 bases and 5 bases, there was a span of 19 bases. This CDR3 spans 16 amino acids. The germline V gene has CDR1 GTSNPN and CDR2 SVGIG (reference sequence). For the CDR3, the DNA is TGTGCCTGGAGTTCCCCCCGACAATTTATAAACAATGAGCAGTTCTTC. This translates into CAWSSPRQFINNEQFF.

The chain employs TRBV15 and TRBJ2-7, with 9 positions matching TRBD1. This CDR3 is built from 15 residues. The V gene's germline CDR1 is LNHNV and CDR2 YYDKDF (reference sequence). V gave up 6 bases and J gave up 7 bases; unmatched junction bases: 13. The CDR3: CATRPSLGTGREQYF. The CDR3 DNA reads as TGTGCCACCAGACCCAGTCTCGGGACAGGGAGGGAGCAGTACTTC.

The chain joins TRBV6-1 to TRBJ2-3; tentative D call: TRBD1 (6 bases). Germline CDR1 reads MNHNS; CDR2 reads SASEGT. This CDR3 is built from 14 residues. V lost 2 bases, J lost 5 bases, and 11 bases lay in between. The DNA for the CDR3 is TGTGCCAGCAGTGAAATCAAGACAGGAGATACGCAGTATTTT. The encoded protein is CASSEIKTGDTQYF.

The chain combines TRBV10-2 with TRBJ2-1, with 8 bases identical to TRBD2. CDR1 is WSHSY, CDR2 SAAADI, per germline. The CDR3 is made up of 17 amino acids. The trim removed 0 bases at V and 4 bases at J, leaving 8 bases unmatched. The CDR3 region has the DNA TGCGCCAGCAGTGAGTCCAAGTACCCTAGCGGGTACAATGAGCAGTTCTTC. Translated: CASSESKYPSGYNEQFF.

This clonotype was picked up a small number of times. The chain links TRBV4-2 to TRBJ1-2; the D is unclear. The CDR3 is 14 amino acids. Deletions cut 1 base from V and 5 bases from J, with 11 bases between. CDR1 is LGHNA and CDR2 is YNFKEQ in the germline V gene. CDR3 DNA sequence: TGTGCCAGCAGCCAAGCCGCAGACCTATATGGCTACACCTTC. This encodes CASSQAADLYGYTF.

A few counts support this clonotype. This rearrangement joins TRBV7-2 to TRBJ2-5, with unresolved D. This CDR3 region has 12 residues. V lost 1 base, J lost 8 bases, and 8 bases lay in between. Germline V gene lookup returns CDR1 SGHTA and CDR2 FQGNSA. The CDR3 is CASSLDVSTQYF. CDR3 sequence (DNA): TGTGCCAGCAGCTTAGACGTTTCTACCCAGTACTTC.

This clonotype has more than one count but fewer than ten. The genes are TRBV5-1 and TRBJ2-1, with D hard to call. With 4 bases removed from V and 6 bases from J, the gap between germline ends came to 14 bases. CDR3 size: 14 residues. The germline CDR1 and CDR2 sequences are SGHRS and YFSETQ. CDR3 nucleotides: TGCGCCAGCAGCCCCCCCCGACTGGCCAATGAGCAGTTCTTC. Its protein product is CASSPPRLANEQFF.

The rearrangement joins TRBV7-2 to TRBJ2-7; 10 bases line up with TRBD1. J was trimmed by 6 bases and V by 4 bases; bases with no gene match: 6. Looked up from germline, CDR1 is SGHTA and CDR2 is FQGNSA. The length of the CDR3 is 14 residues. The CDR3 spells CASSSPGTGVEQYF. CDR3 coding DNA: TGTGCCAGCAGCTCCCCCGGGACAGGGGTCGAGCAGTACTTC. The complete variable domain, with remaining parts taken from reference TRBV7-2 and TRBJ2-7, reads GAGVSQSPSNKVTEKGKDVELRCDPISGHTALYWYRQSLGQGLEFLIYFQGNSAPDKSGLPSDRFSAERTGGSVSTLTIQRTQQEDSAVYLCASSSPGTGVEQYFGPGTRLTVT.

CDR3 region: CASSEGAGGNSPLHF. The CDR3 region has the DNA TGTGCCAGCAGTGAAGGGGCAGGAGGCAATTCACCCCTCCACTTT. The J gene is TRBJ1-6, the V gene TRBV6-1; D gene uncertain. Looked up from germline, CDR1 is MNHNS and CDR2 is SASEGT. The CDR3 extends over 15 amino acids. Trimming took 1 base from V and 7 from J, leaving 11 bases between them.